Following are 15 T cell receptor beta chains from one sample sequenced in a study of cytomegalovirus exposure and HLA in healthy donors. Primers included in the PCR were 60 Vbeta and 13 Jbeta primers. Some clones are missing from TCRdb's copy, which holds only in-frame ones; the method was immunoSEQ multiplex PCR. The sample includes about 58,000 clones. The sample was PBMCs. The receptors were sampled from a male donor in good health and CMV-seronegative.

CDR3 nucleotide sequence: TGTGCCAGCTCTGGACAGGGGGCGAGAGAGACCCAGTACTTC. This codes for CASSGQGARETQYF. The rearrangement joins TRBV18 to TRBJ2-5; 11 nucleotides agree with TRBD1. This CDR3 spans 14 amino acids. The germline V gene has CDR1 KGHSH and CDR2 LQKENI. With V trimmed by 6 bases and J by 4 bases, 4 bases remained unmatched.

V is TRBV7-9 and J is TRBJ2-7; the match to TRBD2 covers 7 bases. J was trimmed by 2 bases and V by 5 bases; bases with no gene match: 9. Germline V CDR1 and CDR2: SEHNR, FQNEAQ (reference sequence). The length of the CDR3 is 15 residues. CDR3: CASSPGASGPYEQYF. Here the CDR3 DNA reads TGTGCCAGCAGCCCTGGGGCTAGCGGCCCCTACGAGCAGTACTTC.

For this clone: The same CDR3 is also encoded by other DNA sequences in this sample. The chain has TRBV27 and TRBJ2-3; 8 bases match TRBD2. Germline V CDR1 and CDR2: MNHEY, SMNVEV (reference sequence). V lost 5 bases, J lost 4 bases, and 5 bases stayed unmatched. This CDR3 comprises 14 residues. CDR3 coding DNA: TGTGCCAGCAGTCTAGCGGGTTTTCCAGATACGCAGTATTTT. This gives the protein CASSLAGFPDTQYF.

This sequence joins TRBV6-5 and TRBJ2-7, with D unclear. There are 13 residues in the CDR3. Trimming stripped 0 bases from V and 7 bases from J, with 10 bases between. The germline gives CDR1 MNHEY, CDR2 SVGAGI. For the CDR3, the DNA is TGTGCCAGCAGTTACTCTCCCCCCCTAGAGCAGTACTTC. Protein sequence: CASSYSPPLEQYF.

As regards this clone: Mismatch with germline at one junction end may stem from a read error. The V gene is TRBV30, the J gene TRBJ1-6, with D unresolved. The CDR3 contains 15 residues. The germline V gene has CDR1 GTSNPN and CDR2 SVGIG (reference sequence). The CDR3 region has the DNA TGTGCCGGGAGTAAGACAAAATCCTATAATTCACCCCTCCACTTT. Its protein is CAGSKTKSYNSPLHF.

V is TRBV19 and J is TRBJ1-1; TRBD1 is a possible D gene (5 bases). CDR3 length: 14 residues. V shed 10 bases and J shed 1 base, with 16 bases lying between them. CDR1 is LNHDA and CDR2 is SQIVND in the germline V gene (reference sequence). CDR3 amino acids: CATDGADQNTEAFF. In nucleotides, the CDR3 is TGTGCCACCGATGGGGCAGACCAGAACACTGAAGCTTTCTTT. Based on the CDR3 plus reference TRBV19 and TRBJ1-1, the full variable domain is DGGITQSPKYLFRKEGQNVTLSCEQNLNHDAMYWYRQDPGQGLRLIYYSQIVNDFQKGDIAEGYSVSREKKESFPLTVTSAQKNPTAFYLCATDGADQNTEAFFGQGTRLTVV.

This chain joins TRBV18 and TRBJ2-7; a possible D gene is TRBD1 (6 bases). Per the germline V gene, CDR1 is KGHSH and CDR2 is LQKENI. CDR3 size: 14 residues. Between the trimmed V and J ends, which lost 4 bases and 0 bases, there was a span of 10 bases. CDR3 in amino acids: CASSHRDNSYEQYF. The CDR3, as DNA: TGTGCCAGCTCACACCGGGACAACTCCTACGAGCAGTACTTC.

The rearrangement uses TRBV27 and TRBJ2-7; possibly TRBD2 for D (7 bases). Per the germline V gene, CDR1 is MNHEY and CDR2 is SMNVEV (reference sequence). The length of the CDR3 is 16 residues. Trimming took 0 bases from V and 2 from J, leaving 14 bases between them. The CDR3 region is CASSLSRGGRTYEQYF. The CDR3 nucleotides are TGTGCCAGCAGTTTATCGAGGGGGGGAAGGACCTACGAGCAGTACTTC.

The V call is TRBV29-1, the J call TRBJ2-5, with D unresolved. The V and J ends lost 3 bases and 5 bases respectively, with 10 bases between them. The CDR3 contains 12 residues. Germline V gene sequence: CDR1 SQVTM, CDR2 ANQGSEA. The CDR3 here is CSVEALEETQYF. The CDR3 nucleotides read TGCAGCGTTGAGGCTCTGGAGGAGACCCAGTACTTC.

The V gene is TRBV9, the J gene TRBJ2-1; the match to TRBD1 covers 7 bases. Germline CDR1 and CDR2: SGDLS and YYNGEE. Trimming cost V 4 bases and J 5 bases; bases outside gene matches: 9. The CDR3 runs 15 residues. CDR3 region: CASSIDGTDDNEQFF. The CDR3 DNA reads TGTGCCAGCAGCATAGACGGGACAGACGACAATGAGCAGTTCTTC.

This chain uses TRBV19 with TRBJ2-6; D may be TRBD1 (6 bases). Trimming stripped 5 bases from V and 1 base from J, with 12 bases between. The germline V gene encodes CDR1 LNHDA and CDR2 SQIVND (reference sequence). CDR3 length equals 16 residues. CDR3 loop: CASSGWGQSGANVLTF. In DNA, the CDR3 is TGTGCCAGTAGTGGGTGGGGGCAATCTGGGGCCAACGTCCTGACTTTC.

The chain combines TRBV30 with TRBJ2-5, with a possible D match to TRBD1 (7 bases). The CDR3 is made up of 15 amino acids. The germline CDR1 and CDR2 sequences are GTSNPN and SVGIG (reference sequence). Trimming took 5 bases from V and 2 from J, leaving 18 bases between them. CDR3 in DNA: TGTGCCTGGGGGAGGCAGGGGGGATTACAAGAGACCCAGTACTTC. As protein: CAWGRQGGLQETQYF.

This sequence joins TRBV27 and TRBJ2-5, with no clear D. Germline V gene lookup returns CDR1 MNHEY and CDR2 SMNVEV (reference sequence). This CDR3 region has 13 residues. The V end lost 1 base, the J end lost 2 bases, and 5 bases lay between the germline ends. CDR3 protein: CASSLWSQETQYF. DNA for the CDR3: TGTGCCAGCAGTTTATGGAGTCAAGAGACCCAGTACTTC.

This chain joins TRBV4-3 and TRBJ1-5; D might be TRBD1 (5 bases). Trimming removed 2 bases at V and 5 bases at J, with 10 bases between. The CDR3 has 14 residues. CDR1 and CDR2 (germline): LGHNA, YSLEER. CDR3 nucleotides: TGCGCCAGCAGCCAAAGCACAGGCTATCAGCCCCAGCATTTT. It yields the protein CASSQSTGYQPQHF.

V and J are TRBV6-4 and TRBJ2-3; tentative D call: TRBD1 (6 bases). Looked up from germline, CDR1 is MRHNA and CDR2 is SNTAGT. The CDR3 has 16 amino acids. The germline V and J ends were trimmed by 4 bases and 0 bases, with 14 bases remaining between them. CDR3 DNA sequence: TGTGCCAGCAGTGTTCAACAGGGCGCTAGCACAGATACGCAGTATTTT. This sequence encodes CASSVQQGASTDTQYF.